This T cell receptor (beta chain) was identified during a study of CD8+ T cells in alopecia areata (dated by TCRdb to 2016 to 2019). For the wider study: The treated patients took part in an open-label pilot trial in which moderate-to-severe alopecia areata was treated with oral tofacitinib at 5 to 10 mg twice daily. Patients stayed on tofacitinib for 6 to 18 months and then had 6 months of follow-up off drug so that delayed response and recurrence could be assessed. The SALT score, which quantifies the percentage of affected scalp surface area, was used to measure disease severity in treated patients. The study used high-throughput TCRbeta sequencing to examine T cell clonal expansion in alopecia areata, in both the C3H/HeJ mouse model and human patients. Scalp tissue and sorted CD4+ and CD8+ peripheral blood T cells from patchy and totalis/universalis alopecia areata patients and from healthy controls were covered by human TCRbeta sequencing. Biopsies were taken from tofacitinib-treated patients at baseline and again at 4 and 24 weeks into treatment, and several of those patients also had a later scalp biopsy. Scalp clonality was compared among normal scalp (n=4), patchy alopecia areata scalp (n=8), and alopecia totalis/universalis scalp (n=8). RNA was obtained with the PAXgene miRNA kit for fixed scalp, the miRNeasy kit for PBMCs, and the RNeasy kit for mouse skin. TCRbeta CDR3 regions were amplified by immunoSEQ multiplex PCR using 35 Vbeta forward and 13 Jbeta reverse primers.

The library was made by the immunoSEQ multiplex PCR assay. To provide template for TCR sequencing, every sample had RNA extracted and reverse transcribed into cDNA. SuperScript III was used for first-strand cDNA synthesis, primed with a 2:1 mix of oligo-dT and random hexamers. A synthetic immune receptor repertoire was used to gauge amplification bias, and whatever bias remained was removed computationally. The source study handled its data this way. Raw reads were preprocessed to remove errors, and CDR3 was defined according to IMGT conventions as the region from the conserved cysteine to phenylalanine. Clonality was computed by normalizing Shannon entropy by log2 of the number of productive unique TCRs and subtracting the result from 1. Whether each scalp clone was CD4 or CD8 was inferred by checking scalp TCRbeta sequences against the CD4 and CD8 repertoires from sorted blood. TCRdb provides this immuneACCESS table in a form limited to in-frame rearrangements. Some clones are lacking; in checked studies, under half of them reflect an unresolved V gene, and why the rest are absent is not known. Clonal size and the V and J genes are those of that table, whereas D and trimming came from the DNA. The table for this sample lists about 210,000 clones; about 57% of them were counted only once. The ten top clones hold roughly 1.6% of the sample.

The CDR3 covers 11 residues, taking in both the cysteine and the phenylalanine. The retained sequence is limited to the CDR3, 33 bases, with the frame set at the first base. V was cut back by 7 bases and J by 5 bases, leaving a gap of 10 bases between them. CDR1 SQVTM and CDR2 ANQGSEA are derived from the germline V gene. Per the publication, the time point label means: around 4 weeks on oral tofacitinib. In light of the paper, this sample's treatment or condition label describes: oral pan-JAK inhibitor, 5-10 mg twice daily. From alopecia areata patients, peripheral blood was collected along with lesional scalp punch biopsies. PBMCs were separated by density centrifugation and stained for CD3, CD4 and CD8, after which CD4+ and CD8+ T cells were sorted on a FACSAria. This clone turned up a few times. Its antigen is currently not known. No quality values exist for individual bases; no much larger clone is one base distant.

The paper as a whole reports these results and caveats: Because the treated cohort was small and had only one nonresponder, larger studies are needed to examine links between baseline CD8+ expansion and response. During tofacitinib treatment, many expanded lesional clones stuck around in both scalp and blood, and this persistence may partly explain why relapse happens after treatment is stopped. Unlike mouse skin, which is dominated by gammadelta T cells, normal human skin has resident alphabeta T cells that are also sequenced, and this complicates analysis of the scalp TCR repertoire. Higher clonality and more expanded CD8+ clones were observed in lesional scalp than in normal scalp, particularly in alopecia totalis/universalis, a finding suggestive of antigenic drive. TCR sequences shared between patients were less clear than in mice, possibly partly because of HLA diversity in the patient population. Tofacitinib significantly lowered scalp clonality and the number of expanded CD8+ clones among the top 100 scalp clones.

The sequence derives from a human donor with alopecia areata. This chain joins TRBV29-1 to TRBJ2-3; TRBD2 might be the D gene, on 5 matching bases. This specimen was CD4+ T cells sorted from blood, taken at week 4, from a patient treated with tofacitinib. For the CDR3, the sequence is CSGGGGDTQYF. The base sequence is TGCAGCGGGGGTGGAGGAGATACGCAGTATTTT.